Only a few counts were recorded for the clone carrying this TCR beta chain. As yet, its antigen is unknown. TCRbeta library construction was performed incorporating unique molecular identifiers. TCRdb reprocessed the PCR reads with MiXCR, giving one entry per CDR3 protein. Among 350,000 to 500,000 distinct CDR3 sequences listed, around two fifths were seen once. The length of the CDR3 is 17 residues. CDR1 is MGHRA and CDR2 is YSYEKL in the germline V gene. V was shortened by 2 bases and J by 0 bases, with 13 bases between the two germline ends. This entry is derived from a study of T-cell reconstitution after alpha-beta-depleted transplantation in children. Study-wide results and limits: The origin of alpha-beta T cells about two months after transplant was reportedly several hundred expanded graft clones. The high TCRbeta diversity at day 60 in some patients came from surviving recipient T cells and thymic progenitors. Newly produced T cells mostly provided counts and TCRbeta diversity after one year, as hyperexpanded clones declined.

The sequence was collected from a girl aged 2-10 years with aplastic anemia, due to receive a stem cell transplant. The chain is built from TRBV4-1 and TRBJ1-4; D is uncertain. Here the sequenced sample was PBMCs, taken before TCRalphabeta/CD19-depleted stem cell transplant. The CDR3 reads CASSQLPTGATNEKLFF. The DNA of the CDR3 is TGCGCCAGCAGCCAACTCCCCACGGGCGCAACTAATGAAAAACTGTTTTTT.